This T cell receptor beta chain is from a study of T cell responses to AZD1222 COVID-19 vaccine. TCRdb's table, derived via immunoSEQ multiplex PCR, lists solely in-frame clones and lacks some. Here the sample spans under 200,000 clones, over 75% being singletons. Germline loops: CDR1 SGHTA, CDR2 FQGTGA. V gave up 1 base and J gave up 0 bases, with 10 bases separating them. This CDR3 has 15 residues. The receptor comes from an adult in good health. This rearrangement joins TRBV7-3 to TRBJ2-7; the D gene is possibly TRBD1 (5 bases). Sequencing was performed on peripheral blood, taken on day 0 of AZD1222 vaccination. The DNA of the CDR3 is TGTGCCAGCAGCTTAAAGCAGGGATACTCCTACGAGCAGTACTTC. Translated, it gives CASSLKQGYSYEQYF.